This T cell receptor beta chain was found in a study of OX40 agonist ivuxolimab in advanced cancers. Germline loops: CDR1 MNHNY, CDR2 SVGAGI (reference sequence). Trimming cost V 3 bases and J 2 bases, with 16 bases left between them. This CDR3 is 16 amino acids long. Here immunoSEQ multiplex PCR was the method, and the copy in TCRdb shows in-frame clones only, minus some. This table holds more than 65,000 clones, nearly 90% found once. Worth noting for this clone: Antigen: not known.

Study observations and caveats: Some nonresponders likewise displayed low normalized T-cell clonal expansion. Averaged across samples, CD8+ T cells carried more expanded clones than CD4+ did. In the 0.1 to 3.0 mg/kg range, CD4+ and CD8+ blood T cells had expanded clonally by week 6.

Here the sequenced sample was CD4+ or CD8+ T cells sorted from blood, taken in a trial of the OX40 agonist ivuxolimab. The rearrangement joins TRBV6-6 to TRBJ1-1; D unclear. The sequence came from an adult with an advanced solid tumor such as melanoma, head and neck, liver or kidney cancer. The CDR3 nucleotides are TGTGCCAGCAGTTATGGGTTAGGTAGGAGCAACACTGAAGCTTTCTTT. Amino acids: CASSYGLGRSNTEAFF.